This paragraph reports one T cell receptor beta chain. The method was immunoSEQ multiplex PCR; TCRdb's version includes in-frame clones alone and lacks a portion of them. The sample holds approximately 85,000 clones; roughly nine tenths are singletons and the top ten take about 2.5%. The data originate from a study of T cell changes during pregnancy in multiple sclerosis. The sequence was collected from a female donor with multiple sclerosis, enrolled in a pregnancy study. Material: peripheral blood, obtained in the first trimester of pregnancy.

The CDR3 bases are TGCGCCAGCAGCTTGACGACCGGCGGGGGGAACAATGAGCAGTTCTTC. Its translation is CASSLTTGGGNNEQFF. The chain employs TRBV5-1 and TRBJ2-1, with 8 bases lining up with TRBD2. There are 16 residues in the CDR3. Germline trimming cut 1 base from V and 5 bases from J; bases unmatched to any gene: 8. Germline CDR1 and CDR2: SGHRS and YFSETQ.